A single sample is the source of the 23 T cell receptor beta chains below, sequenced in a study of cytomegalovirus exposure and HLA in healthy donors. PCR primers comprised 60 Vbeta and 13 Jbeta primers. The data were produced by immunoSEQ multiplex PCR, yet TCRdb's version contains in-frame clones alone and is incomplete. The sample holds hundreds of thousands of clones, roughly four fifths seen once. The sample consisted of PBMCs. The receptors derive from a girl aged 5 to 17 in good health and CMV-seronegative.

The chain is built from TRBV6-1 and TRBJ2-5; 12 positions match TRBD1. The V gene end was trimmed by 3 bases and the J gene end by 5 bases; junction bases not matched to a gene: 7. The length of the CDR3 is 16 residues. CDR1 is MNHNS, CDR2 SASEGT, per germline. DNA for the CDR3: TGTGCCAGCAGTGATGCACTCGGGACAGGGGGCGAGACCCAGTACTTC. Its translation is CASSDALGTGGETQYF.

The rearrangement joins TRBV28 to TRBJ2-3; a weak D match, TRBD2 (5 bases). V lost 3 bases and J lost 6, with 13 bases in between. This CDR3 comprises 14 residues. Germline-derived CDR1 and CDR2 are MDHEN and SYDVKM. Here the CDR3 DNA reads TGTGCCAGCAGTTTGGAGGTCGCCGGTGATACGCAGTATTTT. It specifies CASSLEVAGDTQYF.

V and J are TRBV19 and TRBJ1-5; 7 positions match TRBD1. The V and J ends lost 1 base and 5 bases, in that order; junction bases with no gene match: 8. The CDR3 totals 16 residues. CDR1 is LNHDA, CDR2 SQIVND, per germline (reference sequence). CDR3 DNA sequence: TGTGCCAGTAGTATAGTTGGGACAGCGGGCCATCAGCCCCAGCATTTT. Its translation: CASSIVGTAGHQPQHF.

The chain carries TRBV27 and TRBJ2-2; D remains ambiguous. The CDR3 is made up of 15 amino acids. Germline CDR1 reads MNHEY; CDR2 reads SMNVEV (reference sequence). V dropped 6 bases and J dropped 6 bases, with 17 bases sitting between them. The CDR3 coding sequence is TGTGCCAGCAGCCCCGAGGTCTCTTTTGCCGGGGAGCTGTTTTTT. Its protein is CASSPEVSFAGELFF.

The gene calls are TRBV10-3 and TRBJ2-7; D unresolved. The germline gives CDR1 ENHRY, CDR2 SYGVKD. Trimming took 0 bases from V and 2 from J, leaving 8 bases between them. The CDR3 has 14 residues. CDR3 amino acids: CAISESTDTYEQYF. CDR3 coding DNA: TGTGCCATCAGTGAGTCAACTGATACCTACGAGCAGTACTTC.

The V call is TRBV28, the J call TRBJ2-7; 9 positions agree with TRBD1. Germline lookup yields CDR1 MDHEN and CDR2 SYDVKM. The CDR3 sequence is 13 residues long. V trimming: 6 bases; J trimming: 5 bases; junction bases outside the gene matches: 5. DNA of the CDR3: TGTGCCAGCAGCACAGGGGGCATCAACGAGCAGTACTTC. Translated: CASSTGGINEQYF. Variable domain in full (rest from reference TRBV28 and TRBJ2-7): DVKVTQSSRYLVKRTGEKVFLECVQDMDHENMFWYRQDPGLGLRLIYFSYDVKMKEKGDIPEGYSVSREKKERFSLILESASTNQTSMYLCASSTGGINEQYFGPGTRLTVT.

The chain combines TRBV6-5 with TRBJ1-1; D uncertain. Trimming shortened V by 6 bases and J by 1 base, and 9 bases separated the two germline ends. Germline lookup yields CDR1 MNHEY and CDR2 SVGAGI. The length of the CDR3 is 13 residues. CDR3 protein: CASSGVSNTEAFF. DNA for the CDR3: TGTGCCAGCAGCGGGGTCTCGAACACTGAAGCTTTCTTT.

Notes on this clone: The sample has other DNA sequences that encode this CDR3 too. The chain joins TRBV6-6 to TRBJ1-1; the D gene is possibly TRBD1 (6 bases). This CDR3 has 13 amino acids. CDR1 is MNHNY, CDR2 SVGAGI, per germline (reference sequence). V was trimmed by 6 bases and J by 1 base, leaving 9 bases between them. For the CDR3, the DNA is TGTGCCAGCAGACTGACAGGGAACACTGAAGCTTTCTTT. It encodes CASRLTGNTEAFF.

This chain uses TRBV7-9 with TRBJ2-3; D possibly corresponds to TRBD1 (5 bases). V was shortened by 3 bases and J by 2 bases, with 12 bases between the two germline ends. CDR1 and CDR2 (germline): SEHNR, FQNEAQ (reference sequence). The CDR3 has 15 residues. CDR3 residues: CASSLAGPNTDTQYF. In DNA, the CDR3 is TGTGCCAGCAGCTTGGCAGGGCCGAACACAGATACGCAGTATTTT.

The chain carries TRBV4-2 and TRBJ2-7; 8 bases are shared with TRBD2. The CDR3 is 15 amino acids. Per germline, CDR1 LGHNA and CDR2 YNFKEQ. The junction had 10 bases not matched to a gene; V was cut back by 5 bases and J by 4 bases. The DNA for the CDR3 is TGTGCCAGCAGCGAATCGGGGGGGCCAATTTACGAGCAGTACTTC. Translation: CASSESGGPIYEQYF.

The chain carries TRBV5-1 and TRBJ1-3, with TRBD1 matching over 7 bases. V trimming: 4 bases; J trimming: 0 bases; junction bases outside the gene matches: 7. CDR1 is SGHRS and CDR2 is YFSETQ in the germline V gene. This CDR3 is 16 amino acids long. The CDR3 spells CASSRGTDLSGNTIYF. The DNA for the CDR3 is TGCGCCAGCAGCAGGGGGACAGACCTCTCTGGAAACACCATATATTTT.

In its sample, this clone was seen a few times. This CDR3 is CASRGTGYDEKLFF. The CDR3 region has the DNA TGCGCCAGCAGGGGGACAGGGTATGATGAAAAACTGTTTTTT. The gene calls are TRBV5-1 and TRBJ1-4; 9 nucleotides match TRBD1. V trimming: 5 bases; J trimming: 6 bases; junction bases outside the gene matches: 5. Germline CDR1 and CDR2: SGHRS and YFSETQ. The CDR3 has 14 residues.

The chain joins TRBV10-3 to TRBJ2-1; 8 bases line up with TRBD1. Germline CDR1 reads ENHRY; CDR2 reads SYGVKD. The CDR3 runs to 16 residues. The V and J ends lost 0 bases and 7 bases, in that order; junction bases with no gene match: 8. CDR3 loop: CAISESNTGGGNEQFF. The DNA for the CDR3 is TGTGCCATCAGTGAGTCGAACACAGGGGGAGGAAATGAGCAGTTCTTC.

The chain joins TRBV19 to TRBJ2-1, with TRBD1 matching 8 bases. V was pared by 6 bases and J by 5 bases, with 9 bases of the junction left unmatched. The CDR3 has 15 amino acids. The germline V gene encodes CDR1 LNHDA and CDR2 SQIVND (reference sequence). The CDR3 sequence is CASRAGTGGNNEQFF. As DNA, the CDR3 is TGTGCCAGTAGGGCCGGGACAGGAGGAAACAATGAGCAGTTCTTC.

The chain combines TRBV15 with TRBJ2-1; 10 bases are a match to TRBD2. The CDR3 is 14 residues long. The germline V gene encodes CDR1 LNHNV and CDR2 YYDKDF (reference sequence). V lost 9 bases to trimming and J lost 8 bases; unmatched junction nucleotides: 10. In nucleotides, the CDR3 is TGTGCCACTGAGAGCGGGGGGGCTTCCGATGAGCAGTTCTTC. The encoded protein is CATESGGASDEQFF.

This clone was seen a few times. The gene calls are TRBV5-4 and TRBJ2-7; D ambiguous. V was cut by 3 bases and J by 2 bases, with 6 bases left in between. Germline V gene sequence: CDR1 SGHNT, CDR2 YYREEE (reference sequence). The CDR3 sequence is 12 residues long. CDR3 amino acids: CASSSSTYEQYF. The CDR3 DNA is TGTGCCAGCAGCTCCTCTACCTACGAGCAGTACTTC.

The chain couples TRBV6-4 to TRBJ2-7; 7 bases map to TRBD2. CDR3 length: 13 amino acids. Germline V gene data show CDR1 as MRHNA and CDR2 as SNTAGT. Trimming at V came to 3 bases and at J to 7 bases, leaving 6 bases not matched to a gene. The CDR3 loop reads CASSEYYGGEQYF. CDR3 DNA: TGTGCCAGCAGTGAGTACTACGGGGGGGAGCAGTACTTC.

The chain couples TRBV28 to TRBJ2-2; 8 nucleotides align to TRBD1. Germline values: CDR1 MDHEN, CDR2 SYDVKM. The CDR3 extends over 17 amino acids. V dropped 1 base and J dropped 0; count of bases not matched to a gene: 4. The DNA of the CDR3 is TGTGCCAGCAGTTTATCCGGCAGGGGGCCGAACACCGGGGAGCTGTTTTTT. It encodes CASSLSGRGPNTGELFF.

CDR3 nucleotides: TGTGCCAGCACGGGGGGGGCAGATACGCAGTATTTT. Amino acids: CASTGGADTQYF. The chain recombines TRBV5-6 with TRBJ2-3; 8 positions match TRBD2. V shed 6 bases and J 4 bases; nucleotides not matched to a gene: 1. The length of the CDR3 is 12 residues. In germline, CDR1 is SGHDT, CDR2 YYEEEE.

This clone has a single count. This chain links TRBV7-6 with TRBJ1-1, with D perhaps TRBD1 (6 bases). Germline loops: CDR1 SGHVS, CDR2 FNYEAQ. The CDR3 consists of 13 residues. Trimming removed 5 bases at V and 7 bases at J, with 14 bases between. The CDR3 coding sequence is TGTGCCAGCAGCGTCGGGACACAAAATGAAGCTTTCTTT. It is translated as CASSVGTQNEAFF.

CDR3 DNA: TGTGCCAGCAGCCCCCGGGACTACTCCTACAATGAGCAGTTCTTC. Translation: CASSPRDYSYNEQFF. V gene TRBV5-6 combines with J gene TRBJ2-1; TRBD2 agrees at 7 bases. Unmatched junction bases numbered 4, after V lost 4 bases and J lost 0 bases. CDR1 is SGHDT and CDR2 is YYEEEE in the germline V gene. The CDR3 loop spans 15 amino acids.

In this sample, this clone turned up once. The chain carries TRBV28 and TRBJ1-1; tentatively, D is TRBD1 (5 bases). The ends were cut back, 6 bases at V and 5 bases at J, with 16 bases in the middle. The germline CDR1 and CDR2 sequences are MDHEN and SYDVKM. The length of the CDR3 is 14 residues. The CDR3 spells CASRYRRGWTEAFF. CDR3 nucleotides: TGTGCCAGCAGGTACCGGAGGGGATGGACTGAAGCTTTCTTT. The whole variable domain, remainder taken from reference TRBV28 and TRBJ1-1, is DVKVTQSSRYLVKRTGEKVFLECVQDMDHENMFWYRQDPGLGLRLIYFSYDVKMKEKGDIPEGYSVSREKKERFSLILESASTNQTSMYLCASRYRRGWTEAFFGQGTRLTVV.

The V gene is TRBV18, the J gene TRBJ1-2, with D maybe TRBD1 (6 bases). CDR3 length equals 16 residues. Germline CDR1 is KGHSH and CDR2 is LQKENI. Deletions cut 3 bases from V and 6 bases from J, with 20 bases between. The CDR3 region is CASSPPVMPAGDGYTF. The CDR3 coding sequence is TGTGCCAGCTCACCTCCTGTGATGCCGGCAGGGGATGGCTACACCTTC.